Below are 11 T cell receptor beta chains sequenced from a single sample in a study of blood T cell repertoires in COVID-19. Measured with immunoSEQ multiplex PCR; TCRdb has only the in-frame clones, and not every one. Here the sample spans roughly 150,000 clones, over 75% being singletons. Sequenced: PBMCs or T cells enriched from blood (not recorded which). The origin of the receptors is a man aged 45 to 65 in a cohort exposed to, infected with or recovered from COVID-19 (not recorded which).

A few counts support this clone. The chain carries TRBV30 and TRBJ1-3; D call uncertain. The CDR3 length is 16 residues. The V and J ends lost 3 bases and 0 bases respectively, with 15 bases between them. Germline CDR1 reads GTSNPN; CDR2 reads SVGIG (reference sequence). CDR3 in DNA: TGTGCCTGGAGACCGGTGGGCCCGCTCTCTGGAAACACCATATATTTT. Its translation is CAWRPVGPLSGNTIYF.

The sample holds a few counts of this clone. The chain recombines TRBV27 with TRBJ1-5, with D maybe TRBD1 (6 bases). CDR1 and CDR2 from the germline V gene are MNHEY and SMNVEV (reference sequence). The CDR3 has 13 residues. Trimming stripped 5 bases from V and 3 bases from J, with 8 bases between. CDR3 in DNA: TGTGCCAGCAGTACAGGGTACAATCAGCCCCAGCATTTT. This sequence encodes CASSTGYNQPQHF.

This chain connects TRBV28 to TRBJ1-5; D remains unclear. Trimming shortened V by 7 bases and J by 2 bases, and 15 bases separated the two germline ends. The germline gives CDR1 MDHEN, CDR2 SYDVKM. There are 15 residues in the CDR3. The CDR3 nucleotides are TGTGCCAGCATCACGGGGTTTGAGGGCAATCAGCCCCAGCATTTT. This gives the protein CASITGFEGNQPQHF.

This rearrangement joins TRBV11-2 to TRBJ1-1; D is perhaps TRBD1 (6 bases). Trimming took 0 bases from V and 1 from J, leaving 12 bases between them. The CDR3 totals 16 residues. Germline CDR1 SGHAT, CDR2 FQNNGV. CDR3 sequence reads: CASSLDLWTANTEAFF. Written as DNA, the CDR3 is TGTGCCAGCAGCTTAGATCTTTGGACAGCGAACACTGAAGCTTTCTTT.

The chain joins TRBV18 to TRBJ1-1, with D unresolved. The V and J ends lost 6 bases and 3 bases respectively, with 11 bases between them. The CDR3 runs 13 residues. CDR1 is KGHSH and CDR2 is LQKENI in the germline V gene. CDR3 residues: CASSREFDTEAFF. The CDR3 DNA follows: TGTGCCAGCTCGCGGGAGTTCGACACTGAAGCTTTCTTT.

This chain joins TRBV2 and TRBJ2-5; the D gene is possibly TRBD2 (5 bases). V was shortened by 1 base and J by 5 bases, with 14 bases between the two germline ends. This CDR3 is 15 amino acids long. Germline V gene lookup returns CDR1 SNHLY and CDR2 FYNNEI. In nucleotides, the CDR3 is TGTGCCAGCAGTGAAGGGACTCAACTTACGGAGACCCAGTACTTC. This gives the protein CASSEGTQLTETQYF.

The chain links TRBV5-5 to TRBJ2-1, with a possible D match to TRBD1 (6 bases). Between the trimmed V and J ends, which lost 0 bases and 5 bases, there was a span of 12 bases. There are 15 residues in the CDR3. Germline V lookup: CDR1 SGHKS, CDR2 YYEKEE (reference sequence). The CDR3 loop reads CASSLGRGGNNEQFF. Written as DNA, the CDR3 is TGTGCCAGCAGCTTGGGTAGAGGGGGTAACAATGAGCAGTTCTTC.

The chain is built from TRBV19 and TRBJ1-2; 7 bases align to TRBD1. This CDR3 has 12 residues. V lost 6 bases to trimming and J lost 8 bases; unmatched junction nucleotides: 6. CDR1 is LNHDA, CDR2 SQIVND, per germline (reference sequence). CDR3 sequence: CASRTGSEGYTF. DNA for the CDR3: TGTGCCAGTAGGACAGGGTCTGAGGGCTACACCTTC.

The gene calls are TRBV7-2 and TRBJ1-6; D is possibly TRBD1 (5 bases). Looked up from germline, CDR1 is SGHTA and CDR2 is FQGNSA. This CDR3 has 15 amino acids. Trimming pared 4 bases from V and 2 bases from J, leaving 9 bases between. The CDR3 nucleotides are TGTGCCAGCAGCTGGACACGAGCCTATAATTCACCCCTCCACTTT. Protein product: CASSWTRAYNSPLHF.

This clone was observed a few times. J is TRBJ2-7 and V is TRBV28; 10 bases are a match to TRBD1. There are 16 residues in the CDR3. The junction had 12 bases not matched to a gene; V was cut back by 7 bases and J by 3 bases. The germline CDR1 and CDR2 sequences are MDHEN and SYDVKM. The CDR3 here is CASNTGADRGLYEQYF. The CDR3 coding sequence is TGTGCCAGCAACACCGGGGCCGACAGGGGGCTCTACGAGCAGTACTTC.

The rearrangement links TRBV5-6 to TRBJ2-3, with 8 bases matching TRBD1. V lost 3 bases, J lost 2 bases, and 8 bases stayed unmatched. Per the germline V gene, CDR1 is SGHDT and CDR2 is YYEEEE. The length of the CDR3 is 16 residues. CDR3 region: CASSSPTGALTDTQYF. The CDR3 bases are TGTGCCAGCAGCTCCCCGACAGGGGCGCTCACAGATACGCAGTATTTT. The full variable domain, completed using reference TRBV5-6 and TRBJ2-3, is DAGVTQSPTHLIKTRGQQVTLRCSPKSGHDTVSWYQQALGQGPQFIFQYYEEEERQRGNFPDRFSGHQFPNYSSELNVNALLLGDSALYLCASSSPTGALTDTQYFGPGTRLTVL.